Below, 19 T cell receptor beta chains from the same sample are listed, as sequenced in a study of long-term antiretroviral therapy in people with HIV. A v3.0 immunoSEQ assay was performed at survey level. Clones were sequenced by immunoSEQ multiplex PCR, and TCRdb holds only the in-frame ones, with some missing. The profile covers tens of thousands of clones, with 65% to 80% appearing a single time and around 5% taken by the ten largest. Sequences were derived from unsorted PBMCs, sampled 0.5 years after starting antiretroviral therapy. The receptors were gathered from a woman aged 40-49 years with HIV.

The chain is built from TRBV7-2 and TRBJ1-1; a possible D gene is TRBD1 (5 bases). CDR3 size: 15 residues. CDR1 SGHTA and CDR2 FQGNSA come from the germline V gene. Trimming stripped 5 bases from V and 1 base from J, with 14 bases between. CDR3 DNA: TGTGCCAGCAGCCAAACCGCAGGGAGGAACACTGAAGCTTTCTTT. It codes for CASSQTAGRNTEAFF. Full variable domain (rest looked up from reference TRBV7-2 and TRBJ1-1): GAGVSQSPSNKVTEKGKDVELRCDPISGHTALYWYRQSLGQGLEFLIYFQGNSAPDKSGLPSDRFSAERTGGSVSTLTIQRTQQEDSAVYLCASSQTAGRNTEAFFGQGTRLTVV.

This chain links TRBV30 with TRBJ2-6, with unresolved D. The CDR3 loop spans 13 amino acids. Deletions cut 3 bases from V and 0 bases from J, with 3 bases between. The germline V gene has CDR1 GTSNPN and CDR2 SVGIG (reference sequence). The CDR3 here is CAWRSSGANVLTF. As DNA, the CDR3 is TGTGCCTGGAGGAGCTCTGGGGCCAACGTCCTGACTTTC. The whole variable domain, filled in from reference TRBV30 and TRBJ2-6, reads SQTIHQWPATLVQPVGSPLSLECTVEGTSNPNLYWYRQAAGRGLQLLFYSVGIGQISSEVPQNLSASRPQDRQFILSSKKLLLSDSGFYLCAWRSSGANVLTFGAGSRLTVL.

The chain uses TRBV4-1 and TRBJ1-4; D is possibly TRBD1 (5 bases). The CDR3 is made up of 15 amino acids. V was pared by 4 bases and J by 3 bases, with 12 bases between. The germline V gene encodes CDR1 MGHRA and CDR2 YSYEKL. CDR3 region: CASSPVGTANEKLFF. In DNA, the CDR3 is TGCGCCAGCAGCCCTGTGGGGACCGCTAATGAAAAACTGTTTTTT.

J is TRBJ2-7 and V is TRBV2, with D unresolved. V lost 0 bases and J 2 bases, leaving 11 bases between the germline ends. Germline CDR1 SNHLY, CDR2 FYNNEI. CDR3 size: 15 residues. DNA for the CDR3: TGTGCCAGCAGTGAAGCGTCAGTTGGGACCTACGAGCAGTACTTC. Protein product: CASSEASVGTYEQYF. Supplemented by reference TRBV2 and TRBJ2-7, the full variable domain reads EPEVTQTPSHQVTQMGQEVILRCVPISNHLYFYWYRQILGQKVEFLVSFYNNEISEKSEIFDDQFSVERPDGSNFTLKIRSTKLEDSAMYFCASSEASVGTYEQYFGPGTRLTVT.

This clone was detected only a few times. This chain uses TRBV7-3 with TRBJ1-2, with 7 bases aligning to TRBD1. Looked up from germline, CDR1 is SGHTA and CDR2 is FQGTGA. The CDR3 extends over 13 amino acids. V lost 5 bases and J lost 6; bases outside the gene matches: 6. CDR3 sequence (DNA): TGTGCCAGCAGCCCATCGACAGGGAATGGCTACACCTTC. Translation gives CASSPSTGNGYTF. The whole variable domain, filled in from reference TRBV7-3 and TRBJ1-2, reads GAGVSQTPSNKVTEKGKYVELRCDPISGHTALYWYRQSLGQGPEFLIYFQGTGAADDSGLPNDRFFAVRPEGSVSTLKIQRTERGDSAVYLCASSPSTGNGYTFGSGTRLTVV.

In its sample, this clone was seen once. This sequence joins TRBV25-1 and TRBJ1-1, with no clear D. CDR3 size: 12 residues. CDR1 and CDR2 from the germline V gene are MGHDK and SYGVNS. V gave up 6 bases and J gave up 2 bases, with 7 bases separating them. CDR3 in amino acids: CASSKGNTEAFF. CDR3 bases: TGTGCCAGCAGCAAGGGTAACACTGAAGCTTTCTTT.

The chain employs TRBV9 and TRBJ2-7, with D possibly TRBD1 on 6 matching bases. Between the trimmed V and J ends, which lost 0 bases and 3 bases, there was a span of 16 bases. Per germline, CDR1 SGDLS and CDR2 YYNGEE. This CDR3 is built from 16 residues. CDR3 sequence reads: CASSVGGSGGIYEQYF. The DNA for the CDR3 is TGTGCCAGCAGCGTAGGTGGGTCTGGGGGCATCTACGAGCAGTACTTC.

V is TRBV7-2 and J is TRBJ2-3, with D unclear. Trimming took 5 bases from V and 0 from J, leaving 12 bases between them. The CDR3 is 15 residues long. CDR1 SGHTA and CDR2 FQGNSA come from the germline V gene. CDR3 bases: TGTGCCAGCAGCCCCCGGTCCACTAGCACAGATACGCAGTATTTT. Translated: CASSPRSTSTDTQYF.

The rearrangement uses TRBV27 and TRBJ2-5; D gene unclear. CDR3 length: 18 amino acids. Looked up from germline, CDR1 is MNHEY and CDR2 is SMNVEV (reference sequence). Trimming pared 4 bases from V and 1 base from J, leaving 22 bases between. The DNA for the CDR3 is TGTGCCAGCAGTTGGGTGCGTTTTGGACGTAACCCCCAAGAGACCCAGTACTTC. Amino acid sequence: CASSWVRFGRNPQETQYF.

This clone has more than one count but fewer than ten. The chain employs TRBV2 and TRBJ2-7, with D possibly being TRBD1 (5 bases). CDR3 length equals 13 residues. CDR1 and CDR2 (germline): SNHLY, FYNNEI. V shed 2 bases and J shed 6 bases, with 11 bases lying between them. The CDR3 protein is CASSEKGISEQYF. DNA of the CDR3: TGTGCCAGCAGTGAAAAGGGGATAAGCGAGCAGTACTTC.

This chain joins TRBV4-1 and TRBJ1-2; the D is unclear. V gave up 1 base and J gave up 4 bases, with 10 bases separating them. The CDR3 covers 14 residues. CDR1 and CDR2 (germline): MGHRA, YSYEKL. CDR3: CASSQGTVAYGYTF. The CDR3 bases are TGCGCCAGCAGCCAAGGGACGGTTGCCTATGGCTACACCTTC.

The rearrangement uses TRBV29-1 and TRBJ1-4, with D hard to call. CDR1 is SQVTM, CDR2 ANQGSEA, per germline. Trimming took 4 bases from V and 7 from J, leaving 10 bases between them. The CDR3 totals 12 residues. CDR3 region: CSVGRWGEKLFF. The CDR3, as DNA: TGCAGCGTTGGGAGGTGGGGTGAAAAACTGTTTTTT.

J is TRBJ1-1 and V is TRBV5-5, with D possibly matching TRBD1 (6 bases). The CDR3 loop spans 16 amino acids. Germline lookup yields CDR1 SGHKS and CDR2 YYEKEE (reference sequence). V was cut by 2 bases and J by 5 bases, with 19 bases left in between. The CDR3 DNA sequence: TGTGCCAGCAGCTTTTCGGGCCAAGGGGGGGGAACTGAAGCTTTCTTT. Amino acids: CASSFSGQGGGTEAFF.

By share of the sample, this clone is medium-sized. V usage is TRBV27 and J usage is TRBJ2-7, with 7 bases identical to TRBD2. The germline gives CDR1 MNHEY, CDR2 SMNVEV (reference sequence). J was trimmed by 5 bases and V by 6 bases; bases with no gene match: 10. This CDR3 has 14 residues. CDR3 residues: CASRARGVWDEQYF. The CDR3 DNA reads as TGTGCCAGCAGGGCCCGGGGGGTCTGGGACGAGCAGTACTTC.

Here the CDR3 reads CASGRDGQETQYF. CDR3 sequence (DNA): TGTGCCAGCGGACGGGACGGTCAAGAGACCCAGTACTTC. The rearrangement links TRBV2 to TRBJ2-5; the D call may be TRBD1 or TRBD2 (5 bases each). Trimming removed 8 bases from V and 2 bases from J, with 12 bases in between. The CDR3 has 13 residues. CDR1 SNHLY and CDR2 FYNNEI come from the germline V gene.

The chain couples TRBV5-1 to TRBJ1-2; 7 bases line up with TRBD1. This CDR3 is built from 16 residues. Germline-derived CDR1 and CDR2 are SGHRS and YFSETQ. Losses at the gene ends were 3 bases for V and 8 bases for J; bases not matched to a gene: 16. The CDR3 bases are TGCGCCAGCAGCTGGGGGGACAGACCGCCGATGGGCGGCTACACCTTC. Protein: CASSWGDRPPMGGYTF. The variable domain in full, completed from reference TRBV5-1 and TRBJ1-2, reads KAGVTQTPRYLIKTRGQQVTLSCSPISGHRSVSWYQQTPGQGLQFLFEYFSETQRNKGNFPGRFSGRQFSNSRSEMNVSTLELGDSALYLCASSWGDRPPMGGYTFGSGTRLTVV.

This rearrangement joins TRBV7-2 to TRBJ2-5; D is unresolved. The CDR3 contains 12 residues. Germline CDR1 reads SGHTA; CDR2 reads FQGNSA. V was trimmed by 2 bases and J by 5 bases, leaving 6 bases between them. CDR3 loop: CASSLTMETQYF. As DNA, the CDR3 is TGTGCCAGCAGCTTAACGATGGAGACCCAGTACTTC.

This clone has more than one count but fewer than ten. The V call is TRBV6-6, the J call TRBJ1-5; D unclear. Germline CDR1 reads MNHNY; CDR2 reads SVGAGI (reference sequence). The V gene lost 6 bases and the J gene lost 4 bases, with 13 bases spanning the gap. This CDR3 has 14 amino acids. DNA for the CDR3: TGTGCCAGCAGCGCTAGTCCTGTGAATCAGCCCCAGCATTTT. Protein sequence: CASSASPVNQPQHF.

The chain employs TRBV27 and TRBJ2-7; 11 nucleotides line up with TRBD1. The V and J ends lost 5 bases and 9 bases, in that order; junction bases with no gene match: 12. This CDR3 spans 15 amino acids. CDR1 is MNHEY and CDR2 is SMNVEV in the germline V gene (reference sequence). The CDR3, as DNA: TGTGCCAGCAGTATATGGACAGGGGGCGAAGAGTGGCAGTACTTC. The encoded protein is CASSIWTGGEEWQYF.